This TCR beta chain was recorded in a study of shared clonotypes between healthy human individuals. Overall study: CD8 memory received one plate per donor, CD8 naive two, CD4 memory three and CD4 naive three.

CD45RA+ naive and CD45RA-negative memory subsets were separated from CD4+ cells. General study results and limits: Only a few donors were included, so the genetic and exposure-history diversity represented was limited. Exclusively blood specimens were collected; tissue repertoires likely differ.

This clone was detected once. The antigen is not known. TCRdb's copy holds only in-frame clones and misses some; the assay was immunoSEQ multiplex PCR. The table has a few million clones, almost 96% seen once; the top ten hold about 0.13%. The CDR3 covers 15 residues. The V gene lost 4 bases and the J gene lost 6 bases, with 16 bases spanning the gap. The germline gives CDR1 SGHRS, CDR2 YFSETQ. The chain carries TRBV5-1 and TRBJ2-2, with D perhaps TRBD2 (5 bases). The clonotype originates from a man younger than 35 in good health. Input material: naive CD4+ T cells sorted from blood. Regarding subset: CD45RA+ positively selected. Here the CDR3 reads CASSIEASGSGELFF. In DNA form, the CDR3 reads TGCGCCAGCAGCATTGAGGCATCGGGGTCCGGGGAGCTGTTTTTT.